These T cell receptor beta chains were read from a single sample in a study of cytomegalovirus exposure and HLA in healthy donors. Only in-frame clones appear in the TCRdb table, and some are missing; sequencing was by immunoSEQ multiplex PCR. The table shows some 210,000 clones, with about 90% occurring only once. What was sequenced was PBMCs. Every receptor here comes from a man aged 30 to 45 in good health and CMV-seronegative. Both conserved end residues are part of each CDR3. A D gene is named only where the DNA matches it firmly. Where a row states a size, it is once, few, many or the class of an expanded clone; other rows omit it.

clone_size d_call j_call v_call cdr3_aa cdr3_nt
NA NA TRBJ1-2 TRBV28 CASSLLDTAGYGYTF TGTGCCAGCAGTTTGTTAGACACCGCTGGATATGGCTACACCTTC
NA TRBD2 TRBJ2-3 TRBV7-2 CASSPSRAGVDDTQYF TGTGCCAGCAGCCCGTCCAGAGCGGGAGTGGACGATACGCAGTATTTT
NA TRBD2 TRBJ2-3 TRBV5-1 CASSEGLAGGYTDTQYF TGCGCCAGCAGCGAGGGACTAGCGGGAGGGTACACAGATACGCAGTATTTT
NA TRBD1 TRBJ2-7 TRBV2 CASSVGQGTYEQYF TGTGCCAGCAGTGTGGGACAGGGAACCTACGAGCAGTACTTC
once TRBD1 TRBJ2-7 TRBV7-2 CASSWTGFRYEQYF TGTGCCAGCAGCTGGACAGGGTTTAGATACGAGCAGTACTTC
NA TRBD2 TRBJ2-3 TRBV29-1 CSVEGLAGPASYF TGCAGCGTTGAAGGCCTAGCGGGGCCAGCTTCGTATTTT
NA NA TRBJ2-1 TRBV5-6 CASSEKYSYNEQFF TGTGCCAGCAGCGAGAAGTACAGCTACAATGAGCAGTTCTTC
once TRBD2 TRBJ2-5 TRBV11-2 CASSLYGGVLSETQYF TGTGCCAGCAGCCTGTACGGGGGGGTACTGTCTGAGACCCAGTACTTC
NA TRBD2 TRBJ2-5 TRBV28 CASSTGTSGQETQYF TGTGCCAGCAGTACCGGGACTAGCGGGCAAGAGACCCAGTACTTC
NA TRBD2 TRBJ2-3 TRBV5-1 CASSHVSGGFTDTQYF TGCGCCAGCAGCCATGTAAGCGGGGGGTTTACAGATACGCAGTATTTT
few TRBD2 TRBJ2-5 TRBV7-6 CASGGVQETQYF TGTGCCAGCGGGGGGGTCCAAGAGACCCAGTACTTC
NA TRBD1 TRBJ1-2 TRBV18 CASSSTTGGSGYTF TGTGCCAGCTCGTCCACTACAGGGGGCAGTGGCTACACCTTC
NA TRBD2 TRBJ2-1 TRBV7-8 CASSSGGQDNEQFF TGTGCCAGCAGTTCGGGGGGGCAAGATAATGAGCAGTTCTTC
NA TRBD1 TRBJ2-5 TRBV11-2 CASSSGQGRQETQYF TGTGCCAGCAGCTCCGGACAGGGCAGACAAGAGACCCAGTACTTC
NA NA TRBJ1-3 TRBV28 CATNRGSSVYSGNTIYF TGTGCCACCAACCGGGGAAGTTCGGTATACTCTGGAAACACCATATATTTT
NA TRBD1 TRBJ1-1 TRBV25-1 CASSETQGANTEAFF TGTGCCAGCAGTGAGACACAGGGGGCGAACACTGAAGCTTTCTTT